This T cell receptor beta chain is from a study of cytomegalovirus exposure and HLA in healthy donors. Study findings and constraints: Researchers counted about 150 TCR beta chains as cytomegalovirus-associated.

Between the trimmed V and J ends, which lost 7 bases and 2 bases, there was a span of 15 bases. The germline gives CDR1 LNHDA, CDR2 SQIVND (reference sequence). This CDR3 comprises 15 residues. Worth noting for this clone: The antigen remains undetermined.

The primer mix had 60 Vbeta and 13 Jbeta primers. Only in-frame clones appear in the TCRdb table, and some are missing; sequencing was by immunoSEQ multiplex PCR. The data hold some 110,000 clones, with roughly three quarters observed a single time. Material: PBMCs. The chain uses TRBV19 and TRBJ1-5, with D possibly TRBD1 on 5 matching bases. The sequence came from a man younger than 45 in good health and CMV-seronegative. This chain's CDR3 is CASTNGGFGNQPQHF. The DNA for the CDR3 is TGTGCCAGTACCAACGGGGGTTTTGGCAATCAGCCCCAGCATTTT.